Below, 2 T cell receptor beta chains from the same sample are listed, as sequenced in a study of shared clonotypes between healthy human individuals (dated by TCRdb to between 2020 and 2021). To prepare the library, the immunoSEQ multiplex PCR assay was applied. This is the immuneACCESS table as TCRdb keeps it, with only in-frame sequences that have V and J called. A part of the clones is gone; compared with another copy, unresolved V genes explain less than half, and the rest is unexplained. The sample table contains roughly 1,800,000 clones; only one count was recorded for 85% to 95% of them. Under 1.5% of the sample rests with the top ten. CD8 naive samples were CD45RO-negative cells positively selected for CCR7, giving a CD45RA+CCR7+ population that excluded TemRA cells. The sequencing sample was made of naive CD8+ T cells sorted from blood. The intended sense of this specimen's cell subset or site label: CD45RA+CCR7+. These receptors came from a man aged 18 to 30 in good health.

J is TRBJ2-7 and V is TRBV7-8; the D call may be TRBD1 or TRBD2 (5 bases each). The CDR3 loop spans 17 amino acids. Germline assignment: CDR1 SGHVS and CDR2 FQNEAQ. V lost 4 bases, J lost 4 bases, and 23 bases lay in between. Here the CDR3 reads CASSSGAFTYGEYEQYF. For the CDR3, the DNA is TGTGCCAGCAGCTCCGGGGCGTTTACCTATGGGGAGTACGAGCAGTACTTC.

This clone was recorded once. The gene calls are TRBV11-2 and TRBJ2-1; 8 bases agree with TRBD2. The CDR3 spans 17 residues. Unmatched junction bases numbered 13, after V lost 5 bases and J lost 4 bases. Germline CDR1 is SGHAT and CDR2 is FQNNGV. CDR3 protein: CASSPTSGAFSYNEQFF. The CDR3 DNA reads as TGTGCCAGCAGCCCCACTAGCGGAGCCTTTAGTTACAATGAGCAGTTCTTC.